This TCR beta chain was retrieved from a study of CDR3 diversity in severe acne. This clonotype was counted a few times. MiXCR, applied by TCRdb to the PCR reads, yields one record per CDR3 protein. The sample lists tens of thousands of distinct CDR3 sequences, roughly 49% occurring once. With 4 bases clipped from V and 3 bases from J, the junction kept 0 bases outside the gene matches. CDR1 and CDR2 (germline): KGHSH, LQKENI. The CDR3 is 13 residues long. The clonotype was recovered from a male donor with severe acne vulgaris. The sample consisted of blood. The chain recombines TRBV18 with TRBJ1-2; 9 bases are shared with TRBD1. CDR3 residues: CASSRQGDYGYTF. Written as DNA, the CDR3 is TGTGCCAGCTCACGACAGGGGGACTATGGCTACACCTTC.